This TCR beta chain originates from a study of blood T cell repertoires in COVID-19. Study overall: Samples representing acute and convalescent COVID-19 were sourced from the United States, Italy and Spain. Sources were T cells, B-cell-depleted T cells, or PBMCs; the material itself was cDNA or gDNA.

V was pared by 6 bases and J by 1 base, with 10 bases between. The CDR3 length is 14 residues. Germline CDR1 LNHNV, CDR2 YYDKDF (reference sequence). How the authors handled the data: Counts of nucleated cells, estimated from reference gene primer amplification, were obtained. Method: immunoSEQ multiplex PCR; TCRdb's copy keeps in-frame clones and lacks some. V and J calls plus clone size are reproduced from that table; the DNA served to infer D and trimming. The data contain just over 150,000 clones, roughly nine tenths of them seen just once; the ten biggest clones take up roughly 15%. Sequenced material: peripheral blood. The source is a woman between 35 and 50 years old with acute or convalescent COVID-19. V gene TRBV15 combines with J gene TRBJ1-5; the D gene is possibly TRBD1 (5 bases). CDR3 bases: TGTGCCACCAGACGACCAGGGAGCAATCAGCCCCAGCATTTT. It yields the protein CATRRPGSNQPQHF.